One sample yielded the 14 T cell receptor beta chains listed below, sequenced in a study of naive and memory T cell subsets. Findings of the study overall: Possibly reflecting memory cells re-expressing CD45RA, a few larger clonotypes occurred in naive repertoires, especially CD8.

Two oligonucleotides, mixed equimolar, formed the beta constant-region primer covering TRBC1 and TRBC2. Ligated cDNA was amplified by four rounds of PCR with nested alpha and beta constant-region primers and SP2. One entry per CDR3 protein results from TCRdb running MiXCR on the UMI-ligation and nested PCR reads. The sample records under 150,000 distinct CDR3 sequences, 15% to 25% being singletons. Their target antigens are unknown. Sequencing input: naive CD8+ T cells from blood. The receptor set was obtained from a human donor in good health.

There are a few counts of this clonotype. V usage is TRBV18 and J usage is TRBJ2-7, with D unresolved. The CDR3 extends over 14 amino acids. CDR1 is KGHSH, CDR2 LQKENI, per germline. Between the trimmed V and J ends, which lost 2 bases and 2 bases, there was a span of 10 bases. This chain's CDR3 is CASSPYVTTYEQYF. The CDR3 nucleotides are TGTGCCAGCTCACCATACGTCACAACCTACGAGCAGTACTTC.

This clonotype was detected only a few times. This chain links TRBV29-1 with TRBJ2-5; 9 nucleotides agree with TRBD1. Unmatched junction bases numbered 9, after V lost 5 bases and J lost 5 bases. The CDR3 runs 14 residues. CDR1 is SQVTM and CDR2 is ANQGSEA in the germline V gene. The CDR3 sequence is CSVSNRGRGETQYF. As DNA, the CDR3 is TGCAGCGTTAGTAACAGGGGGCGCGGGGAGACCCAGTACTTC.

The V and J genes are TRBV28 and TRBJ1-5; weak D call: TRBD1 (5 bases). The CDR3 loop spans 14 amino acids. Trimming took off 7 bases at V and 5 bases at J, with 15 bases between the two ends. Germline V gene sequence: CDR1 MDHEN, CDR2 SYDVKM. As DNA, the CDR3 is TGTGCCAGCATAAAGGCAGGGTCTTATCAGCCCCAGCATTTT. Translation gives CASIKAGSYQPQHF.

Only a few counts were recorded for this clonotype. This chain connects TRBV27 to TRBJ2-5; D is tentatively TRBD1 or TRBD2 (5 bases each). The CDR3 sequence is 11 residues long. V was shortened by 10 bases and J by 7 bases, with 13 bases between the two germline ends. Per the germline V gene, CDR1 is MNHEY and CDR2 is SMNVEV (reference sequence). The CDR3 loop is CATGRGWTQYF. The CDR3 coding sequence is TGTGCCACTGGCCGGGGCTGGACCCAGTACTTC.

The rearrangement uses TRBV12-3 or TRBV12-4 and TRBJ1-1; D not certain. The CDR3 extends over 13 amino acids. With 4 bases removed from V and 1 base from J, the gap between germline ends came to 7 bases. The CDR3 nucleotides read TGTGCCAGCAGTTGGGTCCGGAACACTGAAGCTTTCTTT. It codes for CASSWVRNTEAFF.

In this sample, this clonotype turned up many times. The V call is TRBV30, the J call TRBJ1-1; no firm D call. V was cut by 5 bases and J by 1 base, with 5 bases left in between. The CDR3 runs to 11 residues. Germline CDR1 and CDR2: GTSNPN and SVGIG (reference sequence). This CDR3 is CAWSRNTEAFF. Written as DNA, the CDR3 is TGTGCCTGGTCCCGGAACACTGAAGCTTTCTTT.

The table lists this clonotype with a few counts. The rearrangement joins TRBV6-5 to TRBJ2-6, with D perhaps being TRBD1 or TRBD2 (5 bases each). This CDR3 has 14 amino acids. Between the trimmed V and J ends, which lost 6 bases and 3 bases, there was a span of 9 bases. The germline CDR1 and CDR2 sequences are MNHEY and SVGAGI. CDR3 amino acids: CASRGVGGANVLTF. The DNA of the CDR3 is TGTGCCAGCAGGGGGGTTGGTGGGGCCAACGTCCTGACTTTC.

This clonotype was observed a few times. The gene calls are TRBV28 and TRBJ2-6, with D hard to call. The V end lost 5 bases, the J end lost 1 base, and 6 bases lay between the germline ends. The germline V gene encodes CDR1 MDHEN and CDR2 SYDVKM. CDR3 size: 14 residues. CDR3 region: CASSLTSGANVLTF. The CDR3 coding sequence is TGTGCCAGCAGTCTTACGTCTGGGGCCAACGTCCTGACTTTC.

This clonotype was counted only a few times. The J gene is TRBJ2-1, the V gene TRBV10-3; TRBD2 might be the D (6 bases). CDR1 ENHRY and CDR2 SYGVKD come from the germline V gene. The CDR3 loop spans 15 amino acids. V shed 7 bases and J shed 3 bases, with 16 bases lying between them. The CDR3 DNA sequence: TGTGCCATCATGGGGGGAGTTTTTAACTACAATGAGCAGTTCTTC. This gives the protein CAIMGGVFNYNEQFF.

This clonotype was counted only a few times. The CDR3 DNA reads as TGTGCCAGCAGTTTTGGGACTAGCGCCTTTGAGCAGTTCTTC. The encoded protein is CASSFGTSAFEQFF. This chain uses TRBV28 with TRBJ2-1; TRBD2 matches at 10 bases. The V gene's germline CDR1 is MDHEN and CDR2 SYDVKM. The trim removed 3 bases at V and 9 bases at J, leaving 5 bases unmatched. The CDR3 spans 14 residues.

This clonotype was seen a handful of times. V and J are TRBV14 and TRBJ2-7; D unclear. Germline V gives CDR1 SGHDN, CDR2 FVKESK. The CDR3 has 14 residues. V lost 0 bases to trimming and J lost 2 bases, with 8 bases between them. In DNA form, the CDR3 reads TGTGCCAGCAGCCAAGAGGCGAACACCTACGAGCAGTACTTC. Its translation is CASSQEANTYEQYF. The variable domain in full, completed from reference TRBV14 and TRBJ2-7, reads EAGVTQFPSHSVIEKGQTVTLRCDPISGHDNLYWYRRVMGKEIKFLLHFVKESKQDESGMPNNRFLAERTGGTYSTLKVQPAELEDSGVYFCASSQEANTYEQYFGPGTRLTVT.

The V and J genes are TRBV27 and TRBJ2-7, with 7 bases fitting TRBD1. The CDR3 consists of 16 residues. Germline CDR1 reads MNHEY; CDR2 reads SMNVEV (reference sequence). Trimming at V came to 5 bases and at J to 7 bases, leaving 17 bases not matched to a gene. CDR3: CASSLRTGPTKGEQYF. Written as DNA, the CDR3 is TGTGCCAGCAGTCTAAGGACAGGACCGACAAAAGGGGAGCAGTACTTC.

The chain uses TRBV25-1 and TRBJ2-4; no firm D call. V dropped 4 bases and J dropped 12 bases, with 13 bases sitting between them. The CDR3 loop spans 12 amino acids. The germline CDR1 and CDR2 sequences are MGHDK and SYGVNS. Here the CDR3 DNA reads TGTGCCAGCAGTGGGCCCCTCCTCACTCAGTACTTC. Its translation is CASSGPLLTQYF.

The chain employs TRBV29-1 and TRBJ1-3; D unresolved. The CDR3 runs 13 residues. CDR1 and CDR2 (germline): SQVTM, ANQGSEA. The V gene lost 3 bases and the J gene lost 0 bases, with 6 bases spanning the gap. CDR3 in amino acids: CSVELSSGNTIYF. As DNA, the CDR3 is TGCAGCGTTGAGCTGAGCTCTGGAAACACCATATATTTT.